This T cell receptor (beta chain) was found in a study of cytomegalovirus exposure and HLA in healthy donors. For this clone: Its antigen is not known.

With V trimmed by 4 bases and J by 8 bases, 5 bases remained unmatched. The length of the CDR3 is 15 residues. In germline, CDR1 is SNHLY, CDR2 FYNNEI. Study-wide findings and caveats: The study designated about 160 TCR beta chains cytomegalovirus-associated. Using the classifier, cytomegalovirus status was reportedly diagnosed with high specificity and sensitivity.

Primers included in the PCR were 60 Vbeta and 13 Jbeta primers. Sequencing used immunoSEQ multiplex PCR; TCRdb keeps in-frame clones, though not all of them. The table lists 150,000 to 200,000 clones, around four fifths of them singletons, with 1.5% to 2% in the top ten. The clonotype comes from a man aged 18 to 30 in good health and CMV-seronegative. The material sequenced was PBMCs. The V and J genes are TRBV2 and TRBJ2-2; 12 positions match TRBD2. DNA of the CDR3: TGTGCCAGCAGTGCTAGCGGGGGGGCATTTGGGGAGCTGTTTTTT. Translated, it gives CASSASGGAFGELFF.